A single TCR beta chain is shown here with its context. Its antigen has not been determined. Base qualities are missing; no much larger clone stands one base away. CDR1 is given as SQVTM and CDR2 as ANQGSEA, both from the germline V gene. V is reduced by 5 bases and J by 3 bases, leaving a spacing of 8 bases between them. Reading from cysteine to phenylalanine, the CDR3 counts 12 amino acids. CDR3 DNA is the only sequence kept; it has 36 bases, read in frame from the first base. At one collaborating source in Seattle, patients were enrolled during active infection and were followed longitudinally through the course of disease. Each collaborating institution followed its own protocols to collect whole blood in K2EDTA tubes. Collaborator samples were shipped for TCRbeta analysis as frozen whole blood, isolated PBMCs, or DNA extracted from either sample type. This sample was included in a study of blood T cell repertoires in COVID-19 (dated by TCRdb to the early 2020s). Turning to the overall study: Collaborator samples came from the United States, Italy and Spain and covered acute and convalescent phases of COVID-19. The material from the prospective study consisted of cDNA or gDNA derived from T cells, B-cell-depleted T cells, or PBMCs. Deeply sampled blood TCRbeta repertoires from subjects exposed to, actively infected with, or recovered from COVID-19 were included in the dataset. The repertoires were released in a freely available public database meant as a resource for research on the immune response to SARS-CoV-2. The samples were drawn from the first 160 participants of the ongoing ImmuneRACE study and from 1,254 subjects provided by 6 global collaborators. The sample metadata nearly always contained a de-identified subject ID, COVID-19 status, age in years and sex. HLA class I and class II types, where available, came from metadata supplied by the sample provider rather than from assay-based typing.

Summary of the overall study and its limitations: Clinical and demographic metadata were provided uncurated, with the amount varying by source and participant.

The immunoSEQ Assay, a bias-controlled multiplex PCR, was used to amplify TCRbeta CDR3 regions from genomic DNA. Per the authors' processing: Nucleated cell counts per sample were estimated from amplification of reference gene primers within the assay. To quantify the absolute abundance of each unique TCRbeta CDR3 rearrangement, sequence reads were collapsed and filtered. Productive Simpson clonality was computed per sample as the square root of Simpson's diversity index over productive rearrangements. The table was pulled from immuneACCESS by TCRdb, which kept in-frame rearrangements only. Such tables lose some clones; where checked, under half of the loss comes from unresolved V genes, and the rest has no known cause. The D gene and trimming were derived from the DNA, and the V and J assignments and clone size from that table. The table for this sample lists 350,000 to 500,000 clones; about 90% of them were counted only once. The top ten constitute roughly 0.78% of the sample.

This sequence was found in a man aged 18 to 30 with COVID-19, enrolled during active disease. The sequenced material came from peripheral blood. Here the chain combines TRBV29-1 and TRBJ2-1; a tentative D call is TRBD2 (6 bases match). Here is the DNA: TGCAGCGTTTGGGGGGTCTACAATGAGCAGTTCTTC. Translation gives CSVWGVYNEQFF.